These T cell receptor beta chains were read from a single sample in a study of cytotoxic CD8 clonotypes in ibrutinib-treated CLL. Only in-frame clones appear in the TCRdb table, and some are missing; sequencing was by immunoSEQ multiplex PCR. The sample lists some 150,000 clones; 60% to 80% were seen once. This specimen consisted of PBMCs, obtained after 12 months of ibrutinib treatment. The source is a human donor with chronic lymphocytic leukemia. Each CDR3 is given with its conserved first and last residue. The D gene is left open where the match is weak.

d_call j_call v_call cdr3_aa
NA TRBJ1-5 TRBV28 CASSPRAGRGNQPQHF
TRBD1 TRBJ2-3 TRBV5-1 CASSPGQATQYF
TRBD1 TRBJ1-4 TRBV7-9 CASSSTGGEKLFF
NA TRBJ1-1 TRBV5-1 CASSGPGMNTEAFF
TRBD1 TRBJ2-7 TRBV7-2 CASSFRDRLYEQYF
NA TRBJ2-7 TRBV11-2 CASSLVEGYEQYF
NA TRBJ2-1 TRBV9 CASAGTGSGRLTYNEQFF
TRBD2 TRBJ2-7 TRBV6-5 CASSYGLAGGGEQYF
TRBD1 TRBJ1-2 TRBV28 CASSQAGTGEYGYTF
NA TRBJ1-4 TRBV4-1 CASSPREDEKLFF
NA TRBJ1-1 TRBV7-2 CASSSQRDTEAFF
NA TRBJ2-5 TRBV11-2 CASSLDNRQPQYF
NA TRBJ2-3 TRBV6-5 CASSYRSSVNTQYF